This TCR beta chain was profiled in a study of regulatory T cells in long-lasting Graves disease. Germline CDR1 and CDR2: SGHTA and FQGNSA. The length of the CDR3 is 13 residues. Trimming pared 5 bases from V and 5 bases from J, leaving 11 bases between. Both iRepertoire HTBI primers and Arm-PCR of CDR3 regions were used to build the TCR beta libraries. TCRdb re-analysed the multiplex PCR reads in MiXCR, keeping a single row per CDR3 protein. The profile shows hundreds of thousands of distinct CDR3 sequences, approximately 13% of them singletons. This clonotype was counted many times. Time point specified: newly diagnosed GD, antithyroid drugs for less than 3 months. PBMC RNA served as the TCR library source. These sequences were also reported in another study, on T cells in Graves' hyperthyroidism and ophthalmopathy.

The chain employs TRBV7-2 and TRBJ2-3; D is ambiguous. The source is a man aged 25-40 years with Graves disease. The input for sequencing was peripheral blood mononuclear cells (PBMCs), taken at new diagnosis, from a patient treated with antithyroid drugs. The CDR3 spells CASSPELRDTQYF. Written as DNA, the CDR3 is TGTGCCAGCAGCCCCGAATTGAGAGATACGCAGTATTTT.